These 27 T cell receptor beta chains were all obtained from the same sample, sequenced in a study of blood T cell repertoires in COVID-19. Generated by immunoSEQ multiplex PCR, the TCRdb table keeps only in-frame clones and is missing some. The table has 45,000 to 65,000 clones, roughly four fifths seen once. Sequenced: peripheral blood. The source of these receptors is a woman aged 80 or over with COVID-19, enrolled during active disease.

This clone was seen more than once but under ten times. This chain links TRBV28 with TRBJ2-7; 10 bases fit TRBD1. This CDR3 is 14 amino acids long. The germline gives CDR1 MDHEN, CDR2 SYDVKM. With 5 bases clipped from V and 5 bases from J, the junction kept 6 bases outside the gene matches. CDR3 nucleotide sequence: TGTGCCAGCAGTACCGGGACAGGGGTCAACGAGCAGTACTTC. Its translation: CASSTGTGVNEQYF.

V and J are TRBV2 and TRBJ1-2; D is perhaps TRBD1 (6 bases). The V gene lost 8 bases and the J gene lost 8 bases, with 24 bases spanning the gap. Germline V gene sequence: CDR1 SNHLY, CDR2 FYNNEI. The CDR3 length is 15 residues. Here the CDR3 DNA reads TGTGCCAGCCCTTGGAAGGACAGTCCCAGAATGGGCTACACCTTC. Protein: CASPWKDSPRMGYTF. The full variable domain, with the rest looked up from reference TRBV2 and TRBJ1-2, is EPEVTQTPSHQVTQMGQEVILRCVPISNHLYFYWYRQILGQKVEFLVSFYNNEISEKSEIFDDQFSVERPDGSNFTLKIRSTKLEDSAMYFCASPWKDSPRMGYTFGSGTRLTVV.

The chain recombines TRBV7-3 with TRBJ2-3; 8 positions agree with TRBD2. CDR1 and CDR2 (germline): SGHTA, FQGTGA. The junction had 16 bases not matched to a gene; V was cut back by 2 bases and J by 6 bases. The CDR3 length is 18 residues. CDR3 DNA sequence: TGTGCCAGCAGCTTAGGGAACCGTCTAGCGGGTGCCCCCGATACGCAGTATTTT. Its translation is CASSLGNRLAGAPDTQYF.

This chain links TRBV3-1 (or the pseudogene TRBV3-2) with TRBJ2-7; 10 bases map to TRBD1. Germline V gene lookup returns CDR1 LGHDT and CDR2 YNNKEL (reference sequence). This CDR3 region has 15 residues. Losses at the gene ends were 4 bases for V and 4 bases for J; bases not matched to a gene: 7. CDR3 bases: TGTGCCAGCAGCCCCCGACCGGGACAGGGGTACGAGCAGTACTTC. Translating it yields CASSPRPGQGYEQYF.

The rearrangement joins TRBV19 to TRBJ2-1, with D possibly being TRBD2 (6 bases). Germline values: CDR1 LNHDA, CDR2 SQIVND (reference sequence). The CDR3 consists of 13 residues. Trimming left V 7 bases short and J 6 bases short, with 13 bases between. CDR3 loop: CASNNRLGNEQFF. Written as DNA, the CDR3 is TGTGCCAGTAACAACCGACTAGGCAATGAGCAGTTCTTC. Variable domain in full (rest from reference TRBV19 and TRBJ2-1): DGGITQSPKYLFRKEGQNVTLSCEQNLNHDAMYWYRQDPGQGLRLIYYSQIVNDFQKGDIAEGYSVSREKKESFPLTVTSAQKNPTAFYLCASNNRLGNEQFFGPGTRLTVL.

The V gene is TRBV7-8, the J gene TRBJ1-2; TRBD1 might be the D (5 bases). The V end lost 8 bases, the J end lost 6 bases, and 10 bases lay between the germline ends. This CDR3 comprises 11 residues. Germline values: CDR1 SGHVS, CDR2 FQNEAQ. The CDR3, as DNA: TGTGCCAGCCGACAGAACGATGGCTACACCTTC. Amino acids: CASRQNDGYTF.

The chain joins TRBV11-1 to TRBJ2-2; D uncertain. This CDR3 is built from 14 residues. Germline lookup yields CDR1 SGHAT and CDR2 FQDESV (reference sequence). Trimming removed 3 bases from V and 3 bases from J, with 8 bases in between. The CDR3 protein is CASSFLPDTGELFF. Written as DNA, the CDR3 is TGTGCCAGCAGCTTTTTGCCGGACACCGGGGAGCTGTTTTTT.

The chain's CDR3 is CASSLYLGEQFF. CDR3 in DNA: TGTGCCAGCAGTTTATATCTCGGTGAGCAGTTCTTC. J is TRBJ2-1 and V is TRBV28; D remains ambiguous. Germline V lookup: CDR1 MDHEN, CDR2 SYDVKM. Trimming took 1 base from V and 9 from J, leaving 7 bases between them. This CDR3 spans 12 amino acids.

This clone came up once. The chain employs TRBV24-1 and TRBJ2-1; 10 bases align to TRBD1. The CDR3 consists of 16 residues. Trimming at V came to 4 bases and at J to 0 bases, leaving 2 bases not matched to a gene. Germline-derived CDR1 and CDR2 are KGHDR and SFDVKD. The CDR3: CATSDRDRGSYNEQFF. CDR3 bases: TGTGCCACCAGTGACAGGGACAGGGGCTCCTACAATGAGCAGTTCTTC.

The CDR3 reads CASSLSGGWEKLFF. For the CDR3, the DNA is TGTGCCAGCAGTTTATCTGGGGGCTGGGAAAAACTGTTTTTT. The chain couples TRBV28 to TRBJ1-4, with a possible D match to TRBD1 (6 bases). V was trimmed by 1 base and J by 8 bases, leaving 11 bases between them. The CDR3 sequence is 14 residues long. From germline, CDR1 is MDHEN and CDR2 SYDVKM.

The rearrangement links TRBV7-2 to TRBJ1-2; weak D call: TRBD1 (5 bases). Germline CDR1 and CDR2: SGHTA and FQGNSA. This CDR3 is 13 amino acids long. Trimming took off 5 bases at V and 3 bases at J, with 10 bases between the two ends. The CDR3 DNA reads TGTGCCAGCAGCCCAGACAGCTACTATGGCTACACCTTC. Translating gives CASSPDSYYGYTF.

This clone was counted a few times. V usage is TRBV12-3 or TRBV12-4 and J usage is TRBJ2-7, with 8 bases matching TRBD2. The CDR3 consists of 13 residues. The V segment lost 5 bases and the J segment 2 bases; nucleotides outside the gene matches: 2. CDR3 loop: CASSVSGAYEQYF. CDR3 DNA sequence: TGTGCCAGCAGTGTTAGCGGGGCCTACGAGCAGTACTTC.

The V gene is TRBV5-1, the J gene TRBJ1-2; 9 bases are shared with TRBD1. J was trimmed by 8 bases and V by 0 bases; bases with no gene match: 5. Germline values: CDR1 SGHRS, CDR2 YFSETQ. The CDR3 length is 14 residues. The DNA of the CDR3 is TGCGCCAGCAGCTTGGGCGACAGGGGGGTCGGCTACACCTTC. Translated, it gives CASSLGDRGVGYTF.

In its sample, this clone was seen once. This CDR3 reads CASSIAGSLADTQYF. The DNA of the CDR3 is TGTGCCAGCAGCATCGCCGGGTCCCTGGCAGATACGCAGTATTTT. The chain couples TRBV7-3 to TRBJ2-3; D call uncertain. Per the germline V gene, CDR1 is SGHTA and CDR2 is FQGTGA. This CDR3 has 15 amino acids. The germline V and J ends were trimmed by 5 bases and 4 bases, with 16 bases remaining between them.

This chain joins TRBV30 and TRBJ1-2, with no clear D. CDR1 GTSNPN and CDR2 SVGIG come from the germline V gene (reference sequence). Trimming left V 0 bases short and J 2 bases short, with 16 bases between. The CDR3 consists of 16 residues. CDR3 protein: CAWSVRGDKSNYGYTF. CDR3 bases: TGTGCCTGGAGTGTACGTGGAGATAAATCCAACTATGGCTACACCTTC.

This clone was seen once. V and J are TRBV7-9 and TRBJ2-1; TRBD2 aligns across 8 bases. The CDR3 loop spans 17 amino acids. The V gene end was trimmed by 2 bases and the J gene end by 8 bases; junction bases not matched to a gene: 14. Germline lookup yields CDR1 SEHNR and CDR2 FQNEAQ (reference sequence). CDR3 coding DNA: TGTGCCAGCAGCTTATCGATAGCGGGAAATGGCTGGGATGAGCAGTTCTTC. Encoded protein: CASSLSIAGNGWDEQFF. The full variable domain, with the rest looked up from reference TRBV7-9 and TRBJ2-1, is DTGVSQNPRHKITKRGQNVTFRCDPISEHNRLYWYRQTLGQGPEFLTYFQNEAQLEKSRLLSDRFSAERPKGSFSTLEIQRTEQGDSAMYLCASSLSIAGNGWDEQFFGPGTRLTVL.

V and J are TRBV30 and TRBJ1-4; possible D gene TRBD1, 6 bases. This CDR3 is built from 15 residues. V lost 5 bases to trimming and J lost 6 bases, with 19 bases between them. Germline V gene data show CDR1 as GTSNPN and CDR2 as SVGIG (reference sequence). The CDR3 reads CAWGGPEGSYEKLFF. CDR3 in DNA: TGTGCCTGGGGGGGGCCGGAGGGATCTTATGAAAAACTGTTTTTT.

The chain uses TRBV20-1 and TRBJ2-7; no firm D call. Germline assignment: CDR1 DFQATT and CDR2 SNEGSKA (reference sequence). V was pared by 3 bases and J by 1 base, with 4 bases between. The CDR3 contains 11 residues. The DNA of the CDR3 is TGCAGTGCTAGCCATTCCTACGAGCAGTACTTC. Translated, it gives CSASHSYEQYF.

This chain joins TRBV10-1 and TRBJ2-1; D unclear. CDR1 is WNHNN and CDR2 is SYGVQD in the germline V gene (reference sequence). V was clipped by 3 bases and J by 6 bases, with 9 bases between them. The CDR3 totals 13 residues. The CDR3 sequence: CASSDAHINEQFF. DNA for the CDR3: TGCGCCAGCAGTGATGCACATATCAATGAGCAGTTCTTC.

The chain recombines TRBV5-6 with TRBJ2-7; TRBD1 matches at 10 bases. The CDR3 totals 14 residues. The trim removed 5 bases at V and 4 bases at J, leaving 6 bases unmatched. Looked up from germline, CDR1 is SGHDT and CDR2 is YYEEEE. This chain's CDR3 is CASRQTGGLYEQYF. Here the CDR3 DNA reads TGTGCCAGCAGACAGACAGGGGGCTTATACGAGCAGTACTTC.

The chain has TRBV29-1 and TRBJ2-7, with 14 bases aligning to TRBD2. CDR1 and CDR2 (germline): SQVTM, ANQGSEA. The CDR3 sequence is 16 residues long. The junction had 2 bases not matched to a gene; V was cut back by 1 base and J by 0 bases. The CDR3 protein is CSVEGTSGRSSYEQYF. The CDR3 DNA sequence: TGCAGCGTTGAAGGGACTAGCGGGAGGAGCTCCTACGAGCAGTACTTC.

This chain connects TRBV4-1 to TRBJ2-1; D is perhaps TRBD2 (5 bases). This CDR3 spans 14 amino acids. V was cut by 3 bases and J by 4 bases, with 10 bases left in between. Germline values: CDR1 MGHRA, CDR2 YSYEKL. The CDR3 DNA reads as TGCGCCAGCAGCCAGGTCGGACTTTACAATGAGCAGTTCTTC. Translating gives CASSQVGLYNEQFF.

This clone is labeled medium-sized. V and J are TRBV9 and TRBJ2-7; D might be TRBD2 (6 bases). Germline CDR1 is SGDLS and CDR2 is YYNGEE. V lost 3 bases and J lost 7, with 23 bases in between. The CDR3 spans 16 residues. The CDR3 region is CASSDAPAGGSWEQYF. The CDR3 DNA sequence: TGTGCCAGCAGCGATGCCCCTGCTGGAGGGTCCTGGGAGCAGTACTTC.

The chain joins TRBV6-2 or TRBV6-3 to TRBJ1-4, with 7 bases fitting TRBD1. The V segment lost 6 bases and the J segment 7 bases; nucleotides outside the gene matches: 8. This CDR3 spans 14 amino acids. CDR1 MNHEY and CDR2 SVGEGT come from the germline V gene. The CDR3 loop reads CASSFQGVGEKLFF. CDR3 DNA: TGTGCCAGCAGCTTCCAGGGGGTCGGTGAAAAACTGTTTTTT.

The V and J genes are TRBV12-2 and TRBJ2-7; no DNA check was done on the table's D call, TRBD2. TRBV12-2 is assigned pseudogene status. The CDR3 length is 15 residues. The CDR3 reads CASRRGLAPIYEQYF. The CDR3 DNA sequence: TGTGCAAGTCGTCGGGGACTAGCGCCTATATACGAGCAGTACTTC.

V gene TRBV5-4 combines with J gene TRBJ2-1, with D maybe TRBD2 (5 bases). V was shortened by 1 base and J by 7 bases, with 18 bases between the two germline ends. The CDR3 spans 16 residues. From germline, CDR1 is SGHNT and CDR2 YYREEE (reference sequence). The CDR3: CASSLIKAGEGNEQFF. The CDR3 DNA reads TGTGCCAGCAGCTTGATTAAGGCGGGCGAAGGAAATGAGCAGTTCTTC.

V and J are TRBV28 and TRBJ2-3, with 7 bases fitting TRBD1. The CDR3 loop spans 16 amino acids. CDR1 MDHEN and CDR2 SYDVKM come from the germline V gene. V lost 6 bases to trimming and J lost 1 base; unmatched junction nucleotides: 10. The CDR3 coding sequence is TGTGCCAGCAGCCGGAACAGGGGAGTCCGCACAGATACGCAGTATTTT. It is translated as CASSRNRGVRTDTQYF.